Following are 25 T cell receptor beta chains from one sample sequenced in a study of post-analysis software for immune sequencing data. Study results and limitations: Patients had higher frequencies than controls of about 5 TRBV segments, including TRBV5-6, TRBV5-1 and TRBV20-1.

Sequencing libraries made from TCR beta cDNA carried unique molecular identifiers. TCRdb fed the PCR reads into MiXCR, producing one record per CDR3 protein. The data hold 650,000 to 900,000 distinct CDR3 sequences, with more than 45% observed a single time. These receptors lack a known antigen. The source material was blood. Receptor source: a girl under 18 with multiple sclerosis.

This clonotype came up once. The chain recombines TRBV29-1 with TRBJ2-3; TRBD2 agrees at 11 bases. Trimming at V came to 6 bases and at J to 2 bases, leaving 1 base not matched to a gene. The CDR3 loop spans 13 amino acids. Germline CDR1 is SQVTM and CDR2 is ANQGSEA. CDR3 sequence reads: CSVTSGDTDTQYF. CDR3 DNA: TGCAGCGTGACTAGCGGGGACACAGATACGCAGTATTTT.

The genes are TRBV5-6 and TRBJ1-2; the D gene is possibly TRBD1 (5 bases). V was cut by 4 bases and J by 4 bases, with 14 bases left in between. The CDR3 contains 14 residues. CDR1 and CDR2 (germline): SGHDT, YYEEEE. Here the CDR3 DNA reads TGTGCCAGCAGCCTGGGGGGTTTTAGCTATGGCTACACCTTC. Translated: CASSLGGFSYGYTF.

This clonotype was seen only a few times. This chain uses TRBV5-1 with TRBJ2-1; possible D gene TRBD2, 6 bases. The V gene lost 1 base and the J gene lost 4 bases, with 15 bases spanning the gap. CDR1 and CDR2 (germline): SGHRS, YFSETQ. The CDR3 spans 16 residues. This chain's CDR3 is CASSLIGSGVYNEQFF. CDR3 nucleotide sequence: TGCGCCAGCAGCTTGATTGGTAGCGGAGTATACAATGAGCAGTTCTTC.

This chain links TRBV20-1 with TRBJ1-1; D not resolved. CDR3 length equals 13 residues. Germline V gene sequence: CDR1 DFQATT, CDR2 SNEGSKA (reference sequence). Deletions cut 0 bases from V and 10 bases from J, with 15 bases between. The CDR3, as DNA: TGCAGTGCTAGAGATCCGGTCGGTTCGGGAGCTTTCTTT. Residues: CSARDPVGSGAFF.

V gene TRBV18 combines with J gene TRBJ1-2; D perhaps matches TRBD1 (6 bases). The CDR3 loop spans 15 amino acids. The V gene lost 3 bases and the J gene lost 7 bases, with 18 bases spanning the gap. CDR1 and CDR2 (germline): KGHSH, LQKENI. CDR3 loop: CASSPLPGARGGYTF. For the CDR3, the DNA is TGTGCCAGCTCACCTCTGCCAGGGGCGCGGGGTGGCTACACCTTC.

CDR3 DNA: TGTGCCAGCAGCTTAGGAACAGGGGCTAGCAATCAGCCCCAGCATTTT. It yields the protein CASSLGTGASNQPQHF. The J gene is TRBJ1-5, the V gene TRBV7-8; 7 nucleotides match TRBD1. The CDR3 spans 16 residues. Trimming at V came to 1 base and at J to 0 bases, leaving 3 bases not matched to a gene. Looked up from germline, CDR1 is SGHVS and CDR2 is FQNEAQ.

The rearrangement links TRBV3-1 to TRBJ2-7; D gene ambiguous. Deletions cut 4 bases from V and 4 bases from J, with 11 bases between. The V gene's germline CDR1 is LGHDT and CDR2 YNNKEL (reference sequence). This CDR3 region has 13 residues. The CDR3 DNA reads TGTGCCAGCAGCCTCTTCGTGGGGTACGAGCAGTACTTC. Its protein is CASSLFVGYEQYF.

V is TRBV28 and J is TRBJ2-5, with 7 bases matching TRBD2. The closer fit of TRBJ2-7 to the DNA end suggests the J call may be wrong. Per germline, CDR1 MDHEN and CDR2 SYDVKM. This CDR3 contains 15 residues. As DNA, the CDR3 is TGTGCCACGGGGGAAAGCGGGGCTCCTCCCTACGAGCAGTACTTC. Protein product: CATGESGAPPYEQYF.

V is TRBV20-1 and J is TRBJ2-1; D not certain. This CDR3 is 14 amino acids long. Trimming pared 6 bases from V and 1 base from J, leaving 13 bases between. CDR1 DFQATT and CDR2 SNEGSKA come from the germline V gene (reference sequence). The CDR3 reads CSANPGASYNEQFF. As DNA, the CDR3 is TGCAGTGCAAACCCCGGAGCTTCCTACAATGAGCAGTTCTTC.

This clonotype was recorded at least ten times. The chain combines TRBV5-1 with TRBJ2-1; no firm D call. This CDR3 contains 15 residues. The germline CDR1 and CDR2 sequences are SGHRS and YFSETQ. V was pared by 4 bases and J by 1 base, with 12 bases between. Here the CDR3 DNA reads TGCGCCAGCAGCAACTATGACAAATCCTACAATGAGCAGTTCTTC. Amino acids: CASSNYDKSYNEQFF.

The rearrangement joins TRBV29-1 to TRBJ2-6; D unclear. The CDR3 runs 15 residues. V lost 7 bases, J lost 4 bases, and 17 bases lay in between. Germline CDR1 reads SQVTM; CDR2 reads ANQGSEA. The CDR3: CSAILVRSGANVLTF. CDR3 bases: TGCAGCGCCATCCTCGTTCGCTCGGGGGCCAACGTCCTGACTTTC. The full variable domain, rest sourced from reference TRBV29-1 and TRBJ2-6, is SAVISQKPSRDICQRGTSLTIQCQVDSQVTMMFWYRQQPGQSLTLIATANQGSEATYESGFVIDKFPISRPNLTFSTLTVSNMSPEDSSIYLCSAILVRSGANVLTFGAGSRLTVL.

The DNA of the CDR3 is TGCAGCGTTGAAGAACCCCAAGAGACCCAGTACTTC. Translation gives CSVEEPQETQYF. The chain recombines TRBV29-1 with TRBJ2-5; D not resolved. CDR1 SQVTM and CDR2 ANQGSEA come from the germline V gene. The CDR3 consists of 12 residues. V was trimmed by 0 bases and J by 1 base, leaving 3 bases between them.

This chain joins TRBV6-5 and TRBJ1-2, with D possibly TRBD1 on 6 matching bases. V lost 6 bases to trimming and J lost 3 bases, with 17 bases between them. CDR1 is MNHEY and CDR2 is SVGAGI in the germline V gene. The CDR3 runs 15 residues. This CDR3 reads CASSRSWGGDYGYTF. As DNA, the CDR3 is TGTGCCAGCAGCCGCTCTTGGGGGGGCGACTATGGCTACACCTTC.

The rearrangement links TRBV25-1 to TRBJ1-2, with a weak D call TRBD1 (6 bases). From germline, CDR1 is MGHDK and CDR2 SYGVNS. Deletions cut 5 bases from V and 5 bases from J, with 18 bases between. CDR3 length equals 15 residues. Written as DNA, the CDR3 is TGTGCCAGCAGTAATATCGGGACATCGTTTTATGGCTACACCTTC. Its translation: CASSNIGTSFYGYTF.

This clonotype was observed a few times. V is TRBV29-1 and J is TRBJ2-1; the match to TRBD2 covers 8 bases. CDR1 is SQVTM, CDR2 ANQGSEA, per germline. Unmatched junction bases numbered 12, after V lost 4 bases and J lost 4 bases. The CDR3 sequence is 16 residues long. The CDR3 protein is CSVGVAGFGVYNEQFF. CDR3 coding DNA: TGCAGCGTTGGGGTAGCGGGATTTGGGGTTTACAATGAGCAGTTCTTC.

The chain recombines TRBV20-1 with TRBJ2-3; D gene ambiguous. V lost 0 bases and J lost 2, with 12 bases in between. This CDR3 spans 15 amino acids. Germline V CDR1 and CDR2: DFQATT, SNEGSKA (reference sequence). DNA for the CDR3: TGCAGTGCTAGAGAAATTTTCTTATCCACAGATACGCAGTATTTT. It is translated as CSAREIFLSTDTQYF.

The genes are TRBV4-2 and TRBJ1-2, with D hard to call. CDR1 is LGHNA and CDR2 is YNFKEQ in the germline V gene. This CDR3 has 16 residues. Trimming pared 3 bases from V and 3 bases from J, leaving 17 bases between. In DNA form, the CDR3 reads TGTGCCAGCAGCCAGGTCCAGAGCTCGGTATACTATGGCTACACCTTC. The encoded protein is CASSQVQSSVYYGYTF.

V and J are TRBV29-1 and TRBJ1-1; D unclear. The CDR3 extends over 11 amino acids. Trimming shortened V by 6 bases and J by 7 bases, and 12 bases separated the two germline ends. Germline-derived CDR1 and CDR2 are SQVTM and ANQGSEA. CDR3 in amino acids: CSVPHESEAFF. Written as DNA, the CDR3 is TGCAGCGTCCCGCATGAGAGTGAAGCTTTCTTT.

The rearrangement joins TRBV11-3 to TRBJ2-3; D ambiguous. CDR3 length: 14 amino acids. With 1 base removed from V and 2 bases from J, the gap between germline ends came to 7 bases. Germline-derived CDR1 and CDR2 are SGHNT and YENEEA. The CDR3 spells CASSLGDPTDTQYF. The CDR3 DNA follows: TGTGCCAGCAGCTTAGGAGACCCCACAGATACGCAGTATTTT.

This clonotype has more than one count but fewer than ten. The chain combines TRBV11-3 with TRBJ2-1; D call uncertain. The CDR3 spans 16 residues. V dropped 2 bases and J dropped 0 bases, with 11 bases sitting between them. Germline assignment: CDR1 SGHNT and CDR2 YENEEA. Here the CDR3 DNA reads TGTGCCAGCAGCTTAAGCCTCGGTAGCTCCTACAATGAGCAGTTCTTC. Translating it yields CASSLSLGSSYNEQFF.

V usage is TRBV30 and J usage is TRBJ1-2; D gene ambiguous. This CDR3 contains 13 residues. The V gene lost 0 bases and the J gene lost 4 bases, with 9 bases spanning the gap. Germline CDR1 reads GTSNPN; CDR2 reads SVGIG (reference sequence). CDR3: CAWSVGPPYGYTF. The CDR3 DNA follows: TGTGCCTGGAGTGTAGGGCCGCCCTATGGCTACACCTTC.

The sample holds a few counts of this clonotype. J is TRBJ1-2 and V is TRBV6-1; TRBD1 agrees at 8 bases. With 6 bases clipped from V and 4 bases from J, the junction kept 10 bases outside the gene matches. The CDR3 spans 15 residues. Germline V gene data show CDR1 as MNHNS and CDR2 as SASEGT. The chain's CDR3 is CASSDPGQVTYGYTF. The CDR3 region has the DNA TGTGCCAGCAGCGACCCGGGACAGGTGACCTATGGCTACACCTTC.

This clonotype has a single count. This chain's CDR3 is CASSLWVRPSGANVLTF. The CDR3 region has the DNA TGTGCCAGCAGCTTATGGGTCAGACCCTCTGGGGCCAACGTCCTGACTTTC. The rearrangement joins TRBV7-3 to TRBJ2-6, with unresolved D. The V gene's germline CDR1 is SGHTA and CDR2 FQGTGA. The V end was cut by 2 bases, the J end by 0 bases, with 11 bases between. The CDR3 is 17 amino acids.

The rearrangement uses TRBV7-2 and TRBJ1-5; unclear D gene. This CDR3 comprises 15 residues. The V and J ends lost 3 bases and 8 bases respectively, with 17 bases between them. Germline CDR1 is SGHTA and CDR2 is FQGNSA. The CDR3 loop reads CASSFSASRTEPQHF. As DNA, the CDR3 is TGTGCCAGCAGCTTCTCAGCGAGCCGGACTGAGCCCCAGCATTTT.

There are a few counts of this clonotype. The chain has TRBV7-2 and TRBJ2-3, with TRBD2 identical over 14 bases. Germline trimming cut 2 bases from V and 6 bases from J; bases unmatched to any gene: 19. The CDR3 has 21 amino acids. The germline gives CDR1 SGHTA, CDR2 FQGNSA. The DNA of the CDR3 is TGTGCCAGCAGCTTATTCCCTATACCGGGACTAGCGGGAGATGGCGCGGATACGCAGTATTTT. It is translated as CASSLFPIPGLAGDGADTQYF.